This TCR beta chain was observed in a study of T-cell reconstitution after alpha-beta-depleted transplantation in children listed by TCRdb under 2016. About the investigation overall: Using TCR repertoire profiling, the study followed T-cell immune reconstitution in a quantitative way in children after TCRalphabeta/CD19-depleted allogeneic hematopoietic cell transplantation.

This clonotype was seen only a few times. Its antigen is currently not known. Within one base of it there is no much larger clone, and no base qualities were kept. Via the germline V gene, CDR1 is SGHTA and CDR2 FQGTGA. The V end gives up 5 bases and the J end 8 bases, leaving 14 bases in the junction not matched to a gene. The CDR3, cysteine through phenylalanine, is 16 amino acids long. Just CDR3 DNA is preserved here, 48 bases in frame from base 1. Libraries were prepared through PCR. The sequencing machine was an Illumina HiSeq 2500. TCR library preparation used molecular barcoding, with unique molecular identifiers applied to normalize quantification of the TCRbeta repertoire. TCRdb ran its own pipeline on the public reads, namely fastp trimming at Q25 and MiXCR clone calling, and kept in-frame beta chains. Rows are unified per CDR3 protein, each entry keeping the most common DNA and genes. Present in this sample are over 550,000 distinct CDR3 sequences, roughly 10% of which were seen just once. Around 4% of the sample is held by the ten biggest clonotypes.

The receptor's source is a human donor who donated a stem cell graft to a child with acute myeloid leukemia. This specimen consisted of PBMCs from the stem cell graft donor, obtained from the stem cell graft. In this chain, TRBV7-3 is recombined with TRBJ2-1, with 8 bases in between that match TRBD2. The DNA sequence is given as TGTGCCAGCAGCCTAAGGGTGACGGGAGGGGTCGATGAGCAGTTCTTC. Translated, it gives CASSLRVTGGVDEQFF.